These 3 T cell receptor beta chains came from one sample sequenced in a study of T cell responses to AZD1222 COVID-19 vaccine (dated by TCRdb to the early 2020s). The time point label, as the study defines it: about 28 days (+/-7) after the second vaccine dose. The library came from the immunoSEQ multiplex PCR assay. This is the immuneACCESS table as TCRdb keeps it, with only in-frame sequences that have V and J called. A part of the clones is gone; compared with another copy, unresolved V genes explain less than half, and the rest is unexplained. A total of under 200,000 clones appear in this sample, about 91% of them only once. Together, the top ten hold 1.3% of the sample. The sequenced sample was peripheral blood, obtained 28 days after the second AZD1222 dose. The receptors were gathered from an adult who received the AZD1222 COVID-19 vaccine.

This chain links TRBV10-3 with TRBJ1-1; the D gene is possibly TRBD1 (6 bases). CDR3 length: 11 amino acids. V lost 7 bases and J 3 bases, leaving 6 bases between the germline ends. The germline V gene encodes CDR1 ENHRY and CDR2 SYGVKD. CDR3 DNA: TGTGCCATCAAGGGGGACACTGAAGCTTTCTTT. This gives the protein CAIKGDTEAFF.

This sequence joins TRBV4-2 and TRBJ2-3; D tentatively reads TRBD1 or TRBD2 (6 bases each). V dropped 1 base and J dropped 0 bases, with 11 bases sitting between them. CDR3 length: 16 amino acids. Germline assignment: CDR1 LGHNA and CDR2 YNFKEQ. CDR3 DNA: TGTGCCAGCAGCCAAGCAAGGGGGACTAGCACAGATACGCAGTATTTT. Its protein product is CASSQARGTSTDTQYF.

This chain joins TRBV4-1 and TRBJ2-7; D is unclear. The ends were cut back, 1 base at V and 0 bases at J, with 13 bases in the middle. There are 16 residues in the CDR3. Per the germline V gene, CDR1 is MGHRA and CDR2 is YSYEKL. The CDR3 nucleotides are TGCGCCAGCAGCCAAGCCGACCTGATGATCTCCTACGAGCAGTACTTC. This translates into CASSQADLMISYEQYF.